This TCR beta chain was recorded in a study of T cell responses to AZD1222 COVID-19 vaccine (dated by TCRdb to about 2021). Context from the whole study: A total of 233 trial participants underwent TCR sequencing, of whom approximately 200 had received two doses of AZD1222 and some 25 had received two doses of the MenACWY control vaccine. Trial participants were enrolled by age into subgroups of 18-55, 56-69 and 70-plus years, and around 140, 26 and 57 TCR-sequenced participants, respectively, were included in these subgroups.

CDR1 is given as LNHDA and CDR2 as SQIVND, both from the germline V gene (reference sequence). The CDR3, cysteine through phenylalanine, is 12 amino acids long. The entry retains the CDR3 DNA only, 36 bases that are in frame from base 1. The V and J ends are trimmed by 0 bases and 8 bases, leaving 5 bases between them. In light of the paper, this sample's time point label describes: about 28 days (+/-7) after the second vaccine dose. AZD1222 recipients given second doses at about 4 weeks or at about 12 weeks were pooled, since spike-specific TCR depth and breadth were not found to differ between the two schedules. Vaccinee samples came from UK trials COV001 and COV002, including a single-blind randomized controlled phase 2/3 trial of AZD1222 (ChAdOx1 nCoV-19) in healthy adults. Trial participant PBMC samples were collected at day 0 and day 28 after the second dose for TCRbeta chain sequencing. Broader findings and caveats from the paper: A significant rise in spike-specific TCR breadth and depth was observed after two AZD1222 doses relative to day 0 and relative to MenACWY recipients. The vaccine-associated CD4 TCRs covered the entire spike protein, and the dominant responses fell in regions 160-218 and 743-854. No day 14 peak-response samples were available, so repertoires were characterized only after the peak T cell response. Participants were mostly white British and included more females than males, and it was suggested by the authors that clonal diversity may have been underestimated. The 56-69-year group was small, and its depth increase did not reach significance, likely because of low power. Conclusions about previously exposed vaccinees are limited, since just 6 or 7 AZD1222 recipients were seropositive for SARS-CoV-2 at baseline. Reportedly, close to half of the unique spike-specific TCRs recognized epitopes lying outside the regions that are mutated in the B.1.351 and B.1.1.7 variants.

Comment on this clone: Its recognized antigen is unknown. No clone much larger than this one lies a single base away; base qualities are absent.

The CDR3 regions of human TCRbeta chains were analyzed by immunosequencing. The original pipeline was this. TCRs in the repertoires were matched against a reference library of SARS-CoV-2-specific TCRs that had been generated with the MIRA antigen-specificity platform. Breadth was defined as the fraction of unique TCRs that were SARS-CoV-2-associated, and depth was defined as the fraction of total T cells that were SARS-CoV-2-associated. Using the MIRA data, each spike-specific TCR was assigned both to the spike region to which the TCR was reactive and to a CD4 or CD8 class. Log10-transformed breadth and depth values were compared by one-way ANOVA with Sidak's multiple comparisons tests. TCRdb took over this immuneACCESS table, retaining in-frame rearrangements with V and J assigned. Such tables are incomplete; in checked studies, under half of the missing clones stem from an unresolved V gene, and the remainder is unexplained. That table furnishes V, J and clone size, whereas the DNA furnished D and trimming. Present in this sample are more than 100,000 clones, around 92% of which were seen just once. The ten largest clones take up about 1.9% of the sample.

Source: peripheral blood, taken 28 days after the second AZD1222 dose. The sequence was obtained from an adult who received the AZD1222 COVID-19 vaccine. This sequence uses TRBV19 and TRBJ2-4; no confident D gene assignment can be made. The CDR3 has the sequence CASSIDPHIQYF. The DNA sequence is TGTGCCAGTAGTATAGATCCCCACATTCAGTACTTC. Joined to the reference TRBV19 and TRBJ2-4 proteins, this CDR3 gives the full variable domain: DGGITQSPKYLFRKEGQNVTLSCEQNLNHDAMYWYRQDPGQGLRLIYYSQIVNDFQKGDIAEGYSVSREKKESFPLTVTSAQKNPTAFYLCASSIDPHIQYFGAGTRLSVL.